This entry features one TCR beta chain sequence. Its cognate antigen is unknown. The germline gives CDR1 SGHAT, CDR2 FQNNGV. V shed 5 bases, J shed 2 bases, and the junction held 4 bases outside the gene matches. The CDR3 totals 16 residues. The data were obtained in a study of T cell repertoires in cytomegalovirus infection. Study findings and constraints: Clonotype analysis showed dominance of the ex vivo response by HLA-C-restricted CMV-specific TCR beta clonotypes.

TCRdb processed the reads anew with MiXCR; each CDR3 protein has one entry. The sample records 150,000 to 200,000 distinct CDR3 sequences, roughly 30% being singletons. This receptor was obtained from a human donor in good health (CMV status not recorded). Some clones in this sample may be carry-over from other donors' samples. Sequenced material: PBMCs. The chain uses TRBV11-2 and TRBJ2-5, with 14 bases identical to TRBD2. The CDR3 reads CASSVRTSGGQETQYF. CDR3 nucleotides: TGTGCCAGCAGCGTCCGGACTAGCGGGGGGCAAGAGACCCAGTACTTC.